These 15 T cell receptor beta chains were all obtained from the same sample, sequenced in a study of CD8+ T cells in alopecia areata. cDNA reverse transcribed from extracted RNA served as the sequencing template. Profiling relied on immunoSEQ multiplex PCR, and the TCRdb table lists in-frame clones only, not all of them. In the table there are under 150,000 clones, about 59% of which are singletons. As to treatment: oral pan-JAK inhibitor, 5-10 mg twice daily. The material was CD4+ T cells sorted from blood, obtained at week 4, from a patient treated with tofacitinib. The receptors shown here come from a human donor with alopecia areata.

Details on this clone: The same CDR3 arises from other DNA sequences in this sample as well. J is TRBJ2-1 and V is TRBV7-3; D is unresolved. Germline assignment: CDR1 SGHTA and CDR2 FQGTGA. The CDR3 runs to 14 residues. V lost 3 bases, J lost 5 bases, and 11 bases lay in between. The CDR3 bases are TGTGCCAGCAGCTTTGGGTCAGGTAACAATGAGCAGTTCTTC. Translation: CASSFGSGNNEQFF.

This clone was counted a few times. The chain recombines TRBV29-1 with TRBJ2-7, with 10 nucleotides matching TRBD2. With 5 bases clipped from V and 7 bases from J, the junction kept 11 bases outside the gene matches. The CDR3 runs 14 residues. CDR1 is SQVTM, CDR2 ANQGSEA, per germline. The CDR3 region has the DNA TGCAGCGTTTTAGCCAGCGGGGGGGCAGAAGAGCAGTACTTC. Its translation is CSVLASGGAEEQYF.

This clone has just a few counts. V and J are TRBV5-1 and TRBJ1-4, with D tentatively TRBD1 (5 bases). Germline V gene lookup returns CDR1 SGHRS and CDR2 YFSETQ. The CDR3 consists of 14 residues. The V and J ends lost 2 bases and 3 bases respectively, with 8 bases between them. The CDR3 is CASSLTTANEKLFF. CDR3 bases: TGCGCCAGCAGCTTAACGACAGCTAATGAAAAACTGTTTTTT.

The chain employs TRBV15 and TRBJ1-1; D might be TRBD1 (6 bases). V shed 0 bases and J shed 11 bases, with 13 bases lying between them. The CDR3 runs 13 residues. CDR1 LNHNV and CDR2 YYDKDF come from the germline V gene (reference sequence). CDR3: CATSRDRGGDAFF. CDR3 coding DNA: TGTGCCACCAGCAGAGATCGGGGGGGCGATGCTTTCTTT.

The chain couples TRBV27 to TRBJ2-7; D possibly uses TRBD1 or TRBD2 (6 bases each). Germline CDR1 reads MNHEY; CDR2 reads SMNVEV (reference sequence). The CDR3 sequence is 14 residues long. V gave up 6 bases and J gave up 2 bases, with 14 bases separating them. The DNA of the CDR3 is TGTGCCAGCAGCCTGAATAGGGGGGCCTACGAGCAGTACTTC. This translates into CASSLNRGAYEQYF.

This clone came up a few times. This chain connects TRBV7-2 to TRBJ2-7; 15 bases align to TRBD2. V lost 6 bases, J lost 1 base, and 10 bases stayed unmatched. Germline CDR1 SGHTA, CDR2 FQGNSA. The CDR3 is 18 amino acids. The DNA for the CDR3 is TGTGCCAGCAGTTCTCCCGGGACTAGCGGGGGGCTTTCCTACGAGCAGTACTTC. As protein: CASSSPGTSGGLSYEQYF.

The V and J genes are TRBV5-4 and TRBJ2-5; 8 bases map to TRBD1. CDR1 is SGHNT and CDR2 is YYREEE in the germline V gene (reference sequence). This CDR3 is 15 amino acids long. J lost 5 bases, V lost 4 bases, and 10 bases had no gene match. CDR3 amino acids: CASSTGQGGRETQYF. CDR3 coding DNA: TGTGCCAGCAGCACCGGACAGGGAGGTCGGGAGACCCAGTACTTC. Together with reference TRBV5-4 and TRBJ2-5, the CDR3 gives the full variable domain: ETGVTQSPTHLIKTRGQQVTLRCSSQSGHNTVSWYQQALGQGPQFIFQYYREEENGRGNFPPRFSGLQFPNYSSELNVNALELDDSALYLCASSTGQGGRETQYFGPGTRLLVL.

The CDR3 nucleotides read TGTGCCTGGAGTTTATTACAGGGGGGGAATCAGCCCCAGCATTTT. The encoded protein is CAWSLLQGGNQPQHF. J is TRBJ1-5 and V is TRBV30; TRBD1 aligns across 8 bases. Trimming at V came to 2 bases and at J to 4 bases, leaving 7 bases not matched to a gene. Germline CDR1 and CDR2: GTSNPN and SVGIG (reference sequence). The CDR3 extends over 15 amino acids.

The chain combines TRBV19 with TRBJ2-7, with D possibly being TRBD2 (5 bases). This CDR3 contains 14 residues. CDR1 is LNHDA, CDR2 SQIVND, per germline (reference sequence). V was pared by 7 bases and J by 0 bases, with 13 bases between. The CDR3 protein is CASTNQGSSYEQYF. The DNA for the CDR3 is TGTGCCAGTACTAATCAAGGGAGCTCCTACGAGCAGTACTTC.

The chain joins TRBV12-5 to TRBJ2-5; 11 bases match TRBD2. Germline assignment: CDR1 LGHNT and CDR2 FRNRAP. CDR3 size: 16 residues. V gave up 1 base and J gave up 2 bases; unmatched junction bases: 3. CDR3 nucleotide sequence: TGTGCTAGTGGTTTGGCACTAGCGGGAGTACAAGAGACCCAGTACTTC. Its protein product is CASGLALAGVQETQYF.

The V gene is TRBV30, the J gene TRBJ2-5; D unresolved. The CDR3 is 13 amino acids. The V end lost 0 bases, the J end lost 5 bases, and 10 bases lay between the germline ends. CDR1 and CDR2 from the germline V gene are GTSNPN and SVGIG (reference sequence). The CDR3: CAWSVQLSETQYF. As DNA, the CDR3 is TGTGCCTGGAGTGTACAACTGAGTGAGACCCAGTACTTC.

The rearrangement joins TRBV4-1 to TRBJ1-2, with D unresolved. The length of the CDR3 is 14 residues. CDR1 MGHRA and CDR2 YSYEKL come from the germline V gene. V was trimmed by 1 base and J by 2 bases, leaving 8 bases between them. CDR3 protein: CASSQAQENYGYTF. The CDR3 coding sequence is TGCGCCAGCAGCCAAGCCCAGGAGAACTATGGCTACACCTTC.

The rearrangement joins TRBV7-6 to TRBJ2-1, with 10 bases lining up with TRBD2. V dropped 2 bases and J dropped 5; count of bases not matched to a gene: 9. Per the germline V gene, CDR1 is SGHVS and CDR2 is FNYEAQ. The CDR3 is 17 amino acids. The CDR3 sequence is CASSLIGSSGGDNEQFF. The DNA for the CDR3 is TGTGCCAGCAGCTTAATCGGTTCTAGCGGGGGCGACAATGAGCAGTTCTTC.

The J gene is TRBJ2-1, the V gene TRBV29-1; D could derive from TRBD1 or TRBD2 (5 bases each). Per the germline V gene, CDR1 is SQVTM and CDR2 is ANQGSEA. V shed 7 bases and J shed 5 bases, with 18 bases lying between them. The CDR3 covers 14 residues. Here the CDR3 DNA reads TGCAGCGGGTCGGTGTTGGGGGAGAACAATGAGCAGTTCTTC. It yields the protein CSGSVLGENNEQFF.

In this sample, this clone turned up a few times. The gene calls are TRBV2 and TRBJ1-1; D is uncertain. This CDR3 has 12 amino acids. The germline V gene encodes CDR1 SNHLY and CDR2 FYNNEI. Trimming pared 3 bases from V and 11 bases from J, leaving 13 bases between. The CDR3 protein is CASSDGVFVAFF. The DNA of the CDR3 is TGTGCCAGCAGTGACGGGGTTTTTGTGGCTTTCTTT.